The 19 T cell receptor beta chains below come from one sample, sequenced in a study of a mutant IDH1 vaccine in newly diagnosed glioma. Time point denoted: baseline, week 1 (first vaccination visit). Stated treatment: pre-vaccination baseline after standard-of-care therapy. Data came from immunoSEQ multiplex PCR; TCRdb stores just in-frame clones and leaves some out. The sample contains about 98,000 clones, 70% to 90% of which appear only once. Sequenced here: PBMCs, sampled from a glioma patient treated with radiotherapy, temozolomide or both. The receptor set was obtained from a woman between 50 and 59 years old with glioma.

This clone has just one count. One end of the junction varies from germline; a read error may be responsible. The chain recombines TRBV7-7 with TRBJ2-1; the D gene is possibly TRBD2 (5 bases). This CDR3 is built from 13 residues. Germline CDR1 is SSHAT and CDR2 is FNYEAQ (reference sequence). CDR3 in amino acids: CASSLNSGNEQFF. Here the CDR3 DNA reads TGTGCTAGCAGCTTAAATTCGGGGAATGAGCAGTTCTTC.

CDR3 nucleotide sequence: TGTGCCAGCATGAAGAGAGGGCGATACACAGATACGCAGTATTTT. As protein: CASMKRGRYTDTQYF. The V call is TRBV27, the J call TRBJ2-3, with a possible D match to TRBD2 (5 bases). This CDR3 region has 15 residues. Per the germline V gene, CDR1 is MNHEY and CDR2 is SMNVEV (reference sequence). Between the trimmed V and J ends, which lost 7 bases and 2 bases, there was a span of 16 bases.

Comments on this clone: The germline gene is not matched at one end of the junction; a read error may be the cause. This chain connects TRBV2 to TRBJ1-5; 8 bases are a match to TRBD1. Germline-derived CDR1 and CDR2 are SNHLY and FYNNEI. The CDR3 has 15 residues. The CDR3 DNA follows: TGTGCCAGCAGGGAAGGGACAGGTATCAATCAGCCCCAGCATTTT. Translation gives CASREGTGINQPQHF.

The J gene is TRBJ2-3, the V gene TRBV12-5, with no clear D. The CDR3 runs 14 residues. Per the germline V gene, CDR1 is LGHNT and CDR2 is FRNRAP. Trimming cost V 2 bases and J 3 bases, with 9 bases left between them. The CDR3 DNA reads TGTGCTAGTGGTTTGCTGGGATCTACAGATACGCAGTATTTT. The encoded protein is CASGLLGSTDTQYF.

As regards this clone: The sample contains more than one DNA sequence encoding this CDR3. DNA for the CDR3: TGTGCCATCAGGGAGGACACTGAAGCTTTCTTT. The encoded protein is CAIREDTEAFF. V is TRBV10-3 and J is TRBJ1-1; D not certain. The CDR3 loop spans 11 amino acids. The germline CDR1 and CDR2 sequences are ENHRY and SYGVKD. Trimming stripped 6 bases from V and 3 bases from J, with 5 bases between.

The chain has TRBV5-1 and TRBJ2-7, with TRBD2 matching over 7 bases. The CDR3 is 14 residues long. Germline-derived CDR1 and CDR2 are SGHRS and YFSETQ. Germline trimming cut 0 bases from V and 4 bases from J; bases unmatched to any gene: 4. DNA for the CDR3: TGCGCCAGCAGCTTGGTGCCTAGCGGTTACGAGCAGTACTTC. Protein: CASSLVPSGYEQYF.

The chain is built from TRBV5-4 and TRBJ1-1; D might be TRBD1 (5 bases). Germline CDR1 and CDR2: SGHNT and YYREEE (reference sequence). The CDR3 runs to 14 residues. V lost 0 bases, J lost 3 bases, and 9 bases lay in between. The CDR3 coding sequence is TGTGCCAGCAGCTTGGTCAGGGAGGACACTGAAGCTTTCTTT. This encodes CASSLVREDTEAFF.

The rearrangement joins TRBV28 to TRBJ2-7, with unresolved D. This CDR3 has 15 residues. The germline gives CDR1 MDHEN, CDR2 SYDVKM. V lost 7 bases, J lost 3 bases, and 19 bases lay in between. The CDR3 DNA follows: TGTGCCAGCACCTCTAGGACCTACTTTCTCTACGAGCAGTACTTC. This sequence encodes CASTSRTYFLYEQYF.

The rearrangement links TRBV28 to TRBJ2-3, with D possibly being TRBD2 (6 bases). The germline gives CDR1 MDHEN, CDR2 SYDVKM. Between the trimmed V and J ends, which lost 2 bases and 1 base, there was a span of 19 bases. This CDR3 has 18 amino acids. This CDR3 reads CASSLNLRLGGGTDTQYF. The DNA of the CDR3 is TGTGCCAGCAGTTTAAATTTGCGACTAGGCGGTGGCACAGATACGCAGTATTTT.

The J gene is TRBJ2-7, the V gene TRBV4-1; 8 bases map to TRBD1. The CDR3 consists of 15 residues. Germline V gives CDR1 MGHRA, CDR2 YSYEKL. J was trimmed by 3 bases and V by 4 bases; bases with no gene match: 8. As DNA, the CDR3 is TGCGCCAGCAGCCTGTCGGGACAGGCAGGCTACGAGCAGTACTTC. The encoded protein is CASSLSGQAGYEQYF.

The chain has TRBV5-1 and TRBJ1-1; tentative D call: TRBD1 (5 bases). Germline-derived CDR1 and CDR2 are SGHRS and YFSETQ. CDR3 length: 13 amino acids. The V gene lost 4 bases and the J gene lost 2 bases, with 9 bases spanning the gap. CDR3 nucleotides: TGCGCCAGCAGCGAGCAGGGCAACACTGAAGCTTTCTTT. It codes for CASSEQGNTEAFF.

CDR3 residues: CASSLNAGSNTGELFF. In DNA form, the CDR3 reads TGTGCCAGCAGCTTAAATGCGGGATCGAACACCGGGGAGCTGTTTTTT. The chain employs TRBV7-3 and TRBJ2-2, with D possibly matching TRBD2 (6 bases). The germline V and J ends were trimmed by 1 base and 0 bases, with 9 bases remaining between them. Per the germline V gene, CDR1 is SGHTA and CDR2 is FQGTGA. The CDR3 has 16 amino acids.

The rearrangement uses TRBV19 and TRBJ2-6, with D perhaps TRBD1 (6 bases). Germline V lookup: CDR1 LNHDA, CDR2 SQIVND (reference sequence). V was clipped by 2 bases and J by 0 bases, with 11 bases between them. The CDR3 loop spans 17 amino acids. As DNA, the CDR3 is TGTGCCAGTAGTATACAGGACAGATTCTCTGGGGCCAACGTCCTGACTTTC. It codes for CASSIQDRFSGANVLTF.

The V call is TRBV14, the J call TRBJ2-1; unclear D gene. The CDR3 runs to 16 residues. From germline, CDR1 is SGHDN and CDR2 FVKESK. The V end was cut by 1 base, the J end by 2 bases, with 12 bases between. The CDR3 nucleotides are TGTGCCAGCAGCCAAGGGTGGCTGACTGCCTACAATGAGCAGTTCTTC. Its protein is CASSQGWLTAYNEQFF.

The chain recombines TRBV9 with TRBJ2-7, with 16 bases aligning to TRBD2. There are 18 residues in the CDR3. Trimming removed 5 bases from V and 6 bases from J; junction bases left unmatched: 14. CDR1 is SGDLS and CDR2 is YYNGEE in the germline V gene. CDR3 amino acids: CASSLTPGLAGGQGEQYF. CDR3 sequence (DNA): TGTGCCAGCAGTCTTACTCCGGGACTAGCGGGAGGGCAGGGCGAGCAGTACTTC. The full variable domain, rest sourced from reference TRBV9 and TRBJ2-7, is DSGVTQTPKHLITATGQRVTLRCSPRSGDLSVYWYQQSLDQGLQFLIQYYNGEERAKGNILERFSAQQFPDLHSELNLSSLELGDSALYFCASSLTPGLAGGQGEQYFGPGTRLTVT.

This clone came up a few times. This chain uses TRBV29-1 with TRBJ1-1; unclear D gene. Germline values: CDR1 SQVTM, CDR2 ANQGSEA. V was shortened by 4 bases and J by 1 base, with 4 bases between the two germline ends. This CDR3 contains 11 residues. CDR3 DNA: TGCAGCGTTGGGCGGAACACTGAAGCTTTCTTT. Protein sequence: CSVGRNTEAFF.

For the CDR3, the DNA is TGTGCCAGCAGCGTAGTAACTAGCGGGGGAGGTAGGGATGAGCAGTTCTTC. Protein sequence: CASSVVTSGGGRDEQFF. The chain recombines TRBV9 with TRBJ2-1; 11 positions agree with TRBD2. The CDR3 is 17 amino acids. The V segment lost 0 bases and the J segment 8 bases; nucleotides outside the gene matches: 10. Germline V gene lookup returns CDR1 SGDLS and CDR2 YYNGEE. Filled out from reference TRBV9 and TRBJ2-1, the complete variable domain reads DSGVTQTPKHLITATGQRVTLRCSPRSGDLSVYWYQQSLDQGLQFLIQYYNGEERAKGNILERFSAQQFPDLHSELNLSSLELGDSALYFCASSVVTSGGGRDEQFFGPGTRLTVL.

The chain is built from TRBV29-1 and TRBJ2-1, with TRBD1 matching over 7 bases. The CDR3 is made up of 12 amino acids. Trimming took 7 bases from V and 3 from J; bases not matched to a gene: 3. Germline V gene sequence: CDR1 SQVTM, CDR2 ANQGSEA. The CDR3 sequence: CSAGQVYNEQFF. The CDR3, as DNA: TGCAGCGCAGGACAGGTCTACAATGAGCAGTTCTTC.

This chain uses TRBV11-2 with TRBJ1-4; D may be TRBD1 (5 bases). CDR3 length: 16 residues. Germline loops: CDR1 SGHAT, CDR2 FQNNGV. With 3 bases removed from V and 2 bases from J, the gap between germline ends came to 13 bases. In nucleotides, the CDR3 is TGTGCCAGCAGCTTTTGGGGCACGGGGACTAATGAAAAACTGTTTTTT. Its protein product is CASSFWGTGTNEKLFF.